This T cell receptor (beta chain) was identified in a study of cytomegalovirus exposure and HLA in healthy donors. The CDR3 runs 14 residues. Germline CDR1 and CDR2: MNHEY and SVGAGI. The V and J ends lost 8 bases and 0 bases respectively, with 12 bases between them. Donors were nominally healthy when sampled, though unrecorded immune exposures were likely. Of note for this clone: Its antigen is currently unknown.

Study-wide points: Excluded were some V segments that proved indistinguishable, including TRBV6-2 and TRBV6-3. Later on, an analysis found that several of the most significant clusters appeared to be linked to common viral pathogens, which included parvovirus B19.

Both 60 Vbeta primers and 13 Jbeta primers went into the PCR. Sequencing was performed with immunoSEQ multiplex PCR; in TCRdb, only in-frame clones are kept and a portion is missing. This sample contains approximately 93,000 clones. The source of this sequence is a woman aged 25 to 45 in good health and CMV-seronegative. The rearrangement joins TRBV6-5 to TRBJ2-3; TRBD2 might be the D (7 bases). Sequenced: PBMCs. The CDR3 sequence: CASGGGGSTDTQYF. CDR3 DNA: TGTGCCAGCGGAGGGGGGGGCAGCACAGATACGCAGTATTTT.